This T cell receptor beta chain is from a study of radiotherapy plus CTLA-4 blockade in lung cancer. Across the study: Of the patients, under 20% showed objective responses and about 30% attained disease control. Study-level points and caveats: Some TCR clones had been derived from tumors. These clones expanded in peripheral blood after radiotherapy plus ipilimumab. Interferon-beta, together with early blood T cell clone dynamics, reportedly best predicted response.

The repertoire was sequenced with immunoSEQ multiplex PCR; TCRdb's copy has only in-frame clones and lacks some. Counted here are about 90,000 clones, about 83% occurring once; the ten biggest clones make up just over 14%. Patients with chemo-refractory metastatic non-small-cell lung cancer received focal radiation plus CTLA-4 blockade with ipilimumab. There are 11 residues in the CDR3. Trimming stripped 3 bases from V and 4 bases from J, with 4 bases between. CDR1 and CDR2 (germline): SQVTM, ANQGSEA. Of note for this clone: Its matching antigen is unknown.

The starting material was peripheral blood, obtained from a patient treated with radiotherapy plus ipilimumab. The origin of this receptor is a human donor with non-small cell lung cancer that progressed on radiotherapy plus ipilimumab. This rearrangement joins TRBV29-1 to TRBJ2-1; D is unresolved. CDR3: CSVDPYNEQFF. CDR3 DNA sequence: TGCAGCGTTGACCCGTACAATGAGCAGTTCTTC.